A selection of T cell receptor beta chains follows, all from one sample in a study of cytomegalovirus exposure and HLA in healthy donors. Sequenced by immunoSEQ multiplex PCR; TCRdb stores in-frame clones only, minus some. The sample yields around 210,000 clones, around 84% seen once. Sequenced material: PBMCs. Receptor source: a girl aged 2-9 years in good health and CMV-seronegative. The CDR3 runs from the conserved cysteine through the conserved F or W. The order of the fields is J gene, V gene, CDR3 protein.

J gene: TRBJ1-2
V gene: TRBV11-1
CDR3 protein: CASSRGGQGNYGYTF

J gene: TRBJ2-5
V gene: TRBV20-1
CDR3 protein: CSANYQETQYF

J gene: TRBJ2-3
V gene: TRBV9
CDR3 protein: CASSVRGSTDTQYF

J gene: TRBJ2-3
V gene: TRBV25-1
CDR3 protein: CASSESRLGTDTQYF

J gene: TRBJ1-1
V gene: TRBV10-2
CDR3 protein: CASATGGASPEAFF

J gene: TRBJ2-3
V gene: TRBV5-1
CDR3 protein: CASSPRGGGRGSTDTQYF

J gene: TRBJ2-1
V gene: TRBV7-8
CDR3 protein: CASSRPYNEQFF

J gene: TRBJ2-5
V gene: TRBV19
CDR3 protein: CASSIDPSGGQETQYF

J gene: TRBJ2-5
V gene: TRBV27
CDR3 protein: CASSPYRGQETQYF

J gene: TRBJ1-3
V gene: TRBV29-1
CDR3 protein: CSVGTGSGNTIYF